The 27 T cell receptor beta chains presented below share a single source sample, sequenced in a study of siplizumab effects on memory and regulatory T cells. Libraries were prepared by immunoSEQ multiplex PCR; TCRdb keeps only in-frame clonotypes and omits some of them. The sample carries about 75,000 clones, 93% recorded once. The specimen was CD8+ T cells sorted from blood. The receptors come from a human donor in good health.

V gene TRBV30 combines with J gene TRBJ2-6; D might be TRBD1 or TRBD2, each matching 5 bases. The CDR3 consists of 15 residues. V shed 0 bases and J shed 0 bases, with 6 bases lying between them. The germline CDR1 and CDR2 sequences are GTSNPN and SVGIG (reference sequence). CDR3 region: CAWSVGTSGANVLTF. The CDR3 DNA reads TGTGCCTGGAGTGTGGGGACCTCTGGGGCCAACGTCCTGACTTTC.

With regard to this clone: Other nucleotide sequences from this sample produce the same CDR3. The chain joins TRBV19 to TRBJ1-1; D perhaps matches TRBD1 (5 bases). Trimming stripped 3 bases from V and 0 bases from J, with 8 bases between. Germline-derived CDR1 and CDR2 are LNHDA and SQIVND (reference sequence). The CDR3 extends over 14 amino acids. The CDR3, as DNA: TGTGCCAGTAGTATTGGGGGGATGAACACTGAAGCTTTCTTT. It yields the protein CASSIGGMNTEAFF.

The rearrangement links TRBV5-6 to TRBJ1-2, with D perhaps TRBD1 (6 bases). The CDR3 is made up of 14 amino acids. Germline CDR1 SGHDT, CDR2 YYEEEE. The V end was cut by 1 base, the J end by 7 bases, with 14 bases between. The CDR3 coding sequence is TGTGCCAGCAGCTTGCCGGGGGCCCTCTTTGGCTACACCTTC. Residues: CASSLPGALFGYTF.

CDR3 DNA: TGTGCCAGTATTCCAGGGGCGGATCAGCCCCAGCATTTT. Its translation is CASIPGADQPQHF. This chain connects TRBV19 to TRBJ1-5; TRBD1 is a possible D gene (6 bases). Trimming cost V 7 bases and J 5 bases, with 12 bases left between them. In germline, CDR1 is LNHDA, CDR2 SQIVND (reference sequence). There are 13 residues in the CDR3.

The chain joins TRBV7-2 to TRBJ1-2; D unclear. CDR1 SGHTA and CDR2 FQGNSA come from the germline V gene. V was shortened by 4 bases and J by 2 bases, with 8 bases between the two germline ends. CDR3 length: 13 amino acids. CDR3 nucleotide sequence: TGTGCCAGCAGCTCCGGCCAGAACTATGGCTACACCTTC. Protein sequence: CASSSGQNYGYTF.

This clone was seen only once. The V call is TRBV5-6, the J call TRBJ2-7; perhaps D is TRBD1 or TRBD2 (6 bases each). V was cut by 4 bases and J by 5 bases, with 19 bases left in between. The CDR3 sequence is 15 residues long. Germline V CDR1 and CDR2: SGHDT, YYEEEE. CDR3 residues: CASSGGPGEVHEQYF. The CDR3, as DNA: TGTGCCAGCAGCGGGGGGCCAGGGGAAGTCCACGAGCAGTACTTC.

This clone showed up just a few times. The V and J genes are TRBV13 and TRBJ1-6; maybe TRBD1 (5 bases). V was cut by 0 bases and J by 13 bases, with 10 bases left in between. CDR1 and CDR2 (germline): PRHDT, FYEKMQ (reference sequence). This CDR3 has 13 residues. Here the CDR3 reads CASSLGRDAPLHF. The CDR3 region has the DNA TGTGCCAGCAGCTTAGGACGGGACGCTCCCCTCCACTTT.

The chain employs TRBV19 and TRBJ1-5; perhaps TRBD1 as D (5 bases). The CDR3 sequence is 13 residues long. The germline V and J ends were trimmed by 7 bases and 3 bases, with 10 bases remaining between them. From germline, CDR1 is LNHDA and CDR2 SQIVND (reference sequence). The CDR3 DNA reads as TGTGCCAGTATGCAGGGAGTCAATCAGCCCCAGCATTTT. Its protein product is CASMQGVNQPQHF.

This clone has a single count. The gene calls are TRBV7-6 and TRBJ2-2; a weak D match, TRBD1 (5 bases). CDR1 and CDR2 (germline): SGHVS, FNYEAQ. There are 14 residues in the CDR3. The V end lost 1 base, the J end lost 6 bases, and 9 bases lay between the germline ends. This chain's CDR3 is CASSLDRSPGELFF. DNA of the CDR3: TGTGCCAGCAGCTTAGACAGGTCGCCCGGGGAGCTGTTTTTT.

This chain uses TRBV27 with TRBJ2-3; D gene unclear. CDR1 and CDR2 from the germline V gene are MNHEY and SMNVEV (reference sequence). This CDR3 has 13 amino acids. Deletions cut 6 bases from V and 4 bases from J, with 11 bases between. The CDR3, as DNA: TGTGCCAGCAGCAACATGGGCGCAGATACGCAGTATTTT. Amino acid sequence: CASSNMGADTQYF.

The rearrangement links TRBV9 to TRBJ2-7; D is perhaps TRBD1 (5 bases). Per the germline V gene, CDR1 is SGDLS and CDR2 is YYNGEE. V gave up 4 bases and J gave up 1 base, with 18 bases separating them. This CDR3 region has 16 residues. The CDR3 reads CASSSIGAKGSYEQYF. CDR3 sequence (DNA): TGTGCCAGCAGCTCAATTGGAGCCAAGGGGTCCTACGAGCAGTACTTC. Full variable domain (rest looked up from reference TRBV9 and TRBJ2-7): DSGVTQTPKHLITATGQRVTLRCSPRSGDLSVYWYQQSLDQGLQFLIQYYNGEERAKGNILERFSAQQFPDLHSELNLSSLELGDSALYFCASSSIGAKGSYEQYFGPGTRLTVT.

This clone was seen once. J is TRBJ2-7 and V is TRBV12-5, with D unclear. The CDR3 totals 16 residues. CDR1 and CDR2 (germline): LGHNT, FRNRAP. V was clipped by 5 bases and J by 0 bases, with 17 bases between them. As DNA, the CDR3 is TGTGCTAGTGGTATCCGGACGGAACCTCCCTCCTACGAGCAGTACTTC. Its protein product is CASGIRTEPPSYEQYF.

The V and J genes are TRBV2 and TRBJ1-5, with 7 nucleotides matching TRBD1. CDR1 and CDR2 (germline): SNHLY, FYNNEI. The CDR3 runs to 16 residues. The trim removed 0 bases at V and 8 bases at J, leaving 10 bases unmatched. The CDR3 spells CASSEARIGGEEPQHF. In nucleotides, the CDR3 is TGTGCCAGCAGTGAAGCGCGGATAGGGGGCGAGGAGCCCCAGCATTTT.

DNA of the CDR3: TGTGCCAGCAGCTTAGTAGACGGTATGACAGATACGCAGTATTTT. Translated, it gives CASSLVDGMTDTQYF. The chain is built from TRBV7-8 and TRBJ2-3; D call uncertain. CDR3 length: 15 residues. The germline gives CDR1 SGHVS, CDR2 FQNEAQ. V lost 1 base to trimming and J lost 3 bases, with 11 bases between them.

The chain links TRBV12-5 to TRBJ1-2, with D hard to call. CDR1 is LGHNT and CDR2 is FRNRAP in the germline V gene. The germline V and J ends were trimmed by 2 bases and 8 bases, with 12 bases remaining between them. The CDR3 covers 13 residues. For the CDR3, the DNA is TGTGCTAGTGGTTTGCTCTCCCCAGACGGCTACACCTTC. This sequence encodes CASGLLSPDGYTF. Complete variable domain (other parts from reference TRBV12-5 and TRBJ1-2): DARVTQTPRHKVTEMGQEVTMRCQPILGHNTVFWYRQTMMQGLELLAYFRNRAPLDDSGMPKDRFSAEMPDATLATLKIQPSEPRDSAVYFCASGLLSPDGYTFGSGTRLTVV.

The CDR3 coding sequence is TGCGCCAGCAGCCAGTACGGGGGCACTGAAGCTTTCTTT. It translates to CASSQYGGTEAFF. This rearrangement joins TRBV4-3 to TRBJ1-1; D may be TRBD1 (5 bases). Germline V gives CDR1 LGHNA, CDR2 YSLEER. The CDR3 covers 13 residues. Trimming shortened V by 3 bases and J by 4 bases, and 9 bases separated the two germline ends.

In DNA form, the CDR3 reads TGTGCCAGCAGCCCCGGGACTAGCTCCTACGAGCAGTACTTC. It translates to CASSPGTSSYEQYF. The chain recombines TRBV9 with TRBJ2-7; 8 bases align to TRBD2. Germline CDR1 and CDR2: SGDLS and YYNGEE. This CDR3 region has 14 residues. The junction had 3 bases not matched to a gene; V was cut back by 4 bases and J by 0 bases.

The V and J genes are TRBV20-1 and TRBJ2-1; a weak D match, TRBD1 (5 bases). The CDR3 runs to 11 residues. Trimming stripped 2 bases from V and 13 bases from J, with 12 bases between. The germline CDR1 and CDR2 sequences are DFQATT and SNEGSKA (reference sequence). CDR3 protein: CSARWGQLQFF. The CDR3, as DNA: TGCAGTGCTAGATGGGGCCAGTTACAGTTCTTC.

The chain couples TRBV29-1 to TRBJ2-1; D unresolved. Trimming pared 6 bases from V and 0 bases from J, leaving 15 bases between. Germline V gene sequence: CDR1 SQVTM, CDR2 ANQGSEA. This CDR3 comprises 15 residues. The CDR3 nucleotides read TGCAGCGTCTTCACGACGGTCTACTCCTACAATGAGCAGTTCTTC. Protein sequence: CSVFTTVYSYNEQFF.

The chain combines TRBV6-1 with TRBJ2-3, with D unclear. Germline V CDR1 and CDR2: MNHNS, SASEGT. CDR3 length: 14 residues. V was clipped by 6 bases and J by 2 bases, with 12 bases between them. The CDR3 reads CASRAANFTDTQYF. DNA of the CDR3: TGTGCCAGCAGGGCGGCGAACTTCACAGATACGCAGTATTTT.

The chain has TRBV29-1 and TRBJ1-2; D remains ambiguous. Trimming took 6 bases from V and 3 from J, leaving 11 bases between them. This CDR3 has 12 amino acids. From germline, CDR1 is SQVTM and CDR2 ANQGSEA. CDR3 loop: CSVLGGDYGYTF. CDR3 bases: TGCAGCGTCCTAGGCGGCGACTATGGCTACACCTTC.

This clone appeared once. The chain has TRBV7-3 and TRBJ2-5; TRBD2 matches 7 bases. CDR3 length equals 14 residues. V dropped 2 bases and J dropped 4; count of bases not matched to a gene: 4. Per the germline V gene, CDR1 is SGHTA and CDR2 is FQGTGA. The CDR3 protein is CASSLGRDGETQYF. CDR3 coding DNA: TGTGCCAGCAGCTTAGGGAGGGACGGAGAGACCCAGTACTTC.

The gene calls are TRBV6-1 and TRBJ2-7, with D possibly matching TRBD1 (6 bases). CDR1 and CDR2 from the germline V gene are MNHNS and SASEGT. The CDR3 totals 18 residues. Trimming removed 4 bases from V and 2 bases from J, with 24 bases in between. The CDR3 coding sequence is TGTGCCAGCAGTGGAAGGGACACGATCGGGGTCGAAACCTACGAGCAGTACTTC. Encoded protein: CASSGRDTIGVETYEQYF.

This chain connects TRBV4-1 to TRBJ2-5, with D perhaps TRBD1 (6 bases). Matching the DNA end better, TRBJ2-7 makes the J call doubtful. The CDR3 spans 17 residues. Germline V gene sequence: CDR1 MGHRA, CDR2 YSYEKL. CDR3 bases: TGCGCCAGCAGCCAAGAACAGGGAAGGGCCAGCTCCTACGAGCAGTACTTC. Amino acids: CASSQEQGRASSYEQYF.

The CDR3, as DNA: TGTGCCAGCAGTCGTCGCGGACGGTCCTACGAGCAGTACTTC. It encodes CASSRRGRSYEQYF. V is TRBV6-5 and J is TRBJ2-7, with D unclear. The germline gives CDR1 MNHEY, CDR2 SVGAGI. V was cut by 5 bases and J by 1 base, with 12 bases left in between. The CDR3 spans 14 residues.

The chain combines TRBV5-1 with TRBJ1-2; 8 positions agree with TRBD1. The CDR3 length is 15 residues. V lost 5 bases, J lost 3 bases, and 9 bases stayed unmatched. From germline, CDR1 is SGHRS and CDR2 YFSETQ. CDR3 nucleotide sequence: TGCGCCAGCAGGGAGACAGGGGTTGTCGACTATGGCTACACCTTC. It yields the protein CASRETGVVDYGYTF. The variable domain in full, with the rest retrieved from reference TRBV5-1 and TRBJ1-2, is KAGVTQTPRYLIKTRGQQVTLSCSPISGHRSVSWYQQTPGQGLQFLFEYFSETQRNKGNFPGRFSGRQFSNSRSEMNVSTLELGDSALYLCASRETGVVDYGYTFGSGTRLTVV.

The V and J genes are TRBV9 and TRBJ2-3; D ambiguous. The length of the CDR3 is 16 residues. Trimming removed 3 bases from V and 1 base from J, with 15 bases in between. Looked up from germline, CDR1 is SGDLS and CDR2 is YYNGEE. The CDR3 region has the DNA TGTGCCAGCAGCGACCAGATCCTAATGGGCACAGATACGCAGTATTTT. Its protein product is CASSDQILMGTDTQYF. The full variable domain, its missing parts supplied by reference TRBV9 and TRBJ2-3, is DSGVTQTPKHLITATGQRVTLRCSPRSGDLSVYWYQQSLDQGLQFLIQYYNGEERAKGNILERFSAQQFPDLHSELNLSSLELGDSALYFCASSDQILMGTDTQYFGPGTRLTVL.